This passage covers 10 T cell receptor beta chains from one sample sequenced in a study of T cell responses to AZD1222 COVID-19 vaccine. The protocol was immunoSEQ multiplex PCR, while the TCRdb copy is restricted to in-frame clones and leaves out a portion. This table holds about 150,000 clones, roughly nine tenths found once. Sequences were derived from peripheral blood, sampled 28 days after the second AZD1222 dose. The receptors shown here come from an adult who received the AZD1222 COVID-19 vaccine.

The chain has TRBV5-1 and TRBJ1-1; TRBD1 might be the D (5 bases). Germline lookup yields CDR1 SGHRS and CDR2 YFSETQ. With 3 bases removed from V and 6 bases from J, the gap between germline ends came to 12 bases. This CDR3 is 13 amino acids long. CDR3 bases: TGCGCCAGCAGCTCCTCGGGACGGCCTGAAGCTTTCTTT. This sequence encodes CASSSSGRPEAFF.

This chain connects TRBV5-1 to TRBJ1-5; possible D gene TRBD1, 5 bases. This CDR3 comprises 17 residues. In germline, CDR1 is SGHRS, CDR2 YFSETQ. V gave up 0 bases and J gave up 0 bases, with 13 bases separating them. The CDR3 sequence: CASSLAGGGDSNQPQHF. Here the CDR3 DNA reads TGCGCCAGCAGCTTGGCCGGCGGAGGGGATAGCAATCAGCCCCAGCATTTT. The complete variable domain, with remaining parts taken from reference TRBV5-1 and TRBJ1-5, reads KAGVTQTPRYLIKTRGQQVTLSCSPISGHRSVSWYQQTPGQGLQFLFEYFSETQRNKGNFPGRFSGRQFSNSRSEMNVSTLELGDSALYLCASSLAGGGDSNQPQHFGDGTRLSIL.

V gene TRBV6-5 combines with J gene TRBJ2-2, with 10 positions matching TRBD1. The CDR3 consists of 15 residues. Germline V gene lookup returns CDR1 MNHEY and CDR2 SVGAGI. Losses at the gene ends were 6 bases for V and 3 bases for J; bases not matched to a gene: 4. CDR3 amino acids: CASRTGTGDTGELFF. CDR3 coding DNA: TGTGCCAGCAGAACCGGGACAGGGGACACCGGGGAGCTGTTTTTT.

Here the CDR3 reads CASSPLPEANYGYTF. In DNA form, the CDR3 reads TGTGCCAGCAGTCCCCTTCCGGAGGCTAACTATGGCTACACCTTC. The chain uses TRBV27 and TRBJ1-2, with unresolved D. Trimming removed 5 bases at V and 0 bases at J, with 13 bases between. Germline V gene data show CDR1 as MNHEY and CDR2 as SMNVEV (reference sequence). The CDR3 covers 15 residues.

The rearrangement uses TRBV29-1 and TRBJ1-4; D not resolved. CDR1 and CDR2 (germline): SQVTM, ANQGSEA. There are 13 residues in the CDR3. V lost 0 bases and J lost 14, with 16 bases in between. CDR3 in DNA: TGCAGCGTTGAAGAGAGGGTCGGAGGGAGCCTGTTTTTT. This encodes CSVEERVGGSLFF.

The rearrangement joins TRBV5-1 to TRBJ1-1; D gene unclear. Germline V gene data show CDR1 as SGHRS and CDR2 as YFSETQ. Trimming pared 1 base from V and 7 bases from J, leaving 11 bases between. CDR3 length: 13 amino acids. DNA for the CDR3: TGCGCCAGCAGCTTGAGCGGAACGGGTGAAGCTTTCTTT. Protein sequence: CASSLSGTGEAFF.

V gene TRBV6-5 combines with J gene TRBJ2-1; 9 bases line up with TRBD2. The germline gives CDR1 MNHEY, CDR2 SVGAGI. The CDR3 covers 15 residues. The junction had 5 bases not matched to a gene; V was cut back by 1 base and J by 7 bases. CDR3: CASSYLGLALNEQFF. CDR3 DNA sequence: TGTGCCAGCAGTTACTTGGGACTAGCTTTGAATGAGCAGTTCTTC.

This clone was found once. In DNA, the CDR3 is TGCGCCAGCAGCTTGGGTCCTAGACAGGGTAACTATGGCTACACCTTC. Residues: CASSLGPRQGNYGYTF. This chain connects TRBV5-1 to TRBJ1-2; 7 bases match TRBD1. The CDR3 totals 16 residues. Trimming cost V 0 bases and J 1 base; bases outside gene matches: 6. Germline lookup yields CDR1 SGHRS and CDR2 YFSETQ.

The chain joins TRBV7-2 to TRBJ1-5; a possible D gene is TRBD1 (5 bases). This CDR3 has 15 residues. From germline, CDR1 is SGHTA and CDR2 FQGNSA. Trimming took off 1 base at V and 3 bases at J, with 10 bases between the two ends. Here the CDR3 DNA reads TGTGCCAGCAGCTTAGTCGGGGGTTACAATCAGCCCCAGCATTTT. As protein: CASSLVGGYNQPQHF.

The chain links TRBV9 to TRBJ2-4, with D uncertain. CDR3 length: 18 residues. Germline-derived CDR1 and CDR2 are SGDLS and YYNGEE. The V and J ends lost 0 bases and 0 bases respectively, with 16 bases between them. The CDR3 is CASSVVQVGSIAKNIQYF. The CDR3 DNA reads TGTGCCAGCAGCGTAGTGCAAGTGGGGTCGATAGCCAAAAACATTCAGTACTTC.